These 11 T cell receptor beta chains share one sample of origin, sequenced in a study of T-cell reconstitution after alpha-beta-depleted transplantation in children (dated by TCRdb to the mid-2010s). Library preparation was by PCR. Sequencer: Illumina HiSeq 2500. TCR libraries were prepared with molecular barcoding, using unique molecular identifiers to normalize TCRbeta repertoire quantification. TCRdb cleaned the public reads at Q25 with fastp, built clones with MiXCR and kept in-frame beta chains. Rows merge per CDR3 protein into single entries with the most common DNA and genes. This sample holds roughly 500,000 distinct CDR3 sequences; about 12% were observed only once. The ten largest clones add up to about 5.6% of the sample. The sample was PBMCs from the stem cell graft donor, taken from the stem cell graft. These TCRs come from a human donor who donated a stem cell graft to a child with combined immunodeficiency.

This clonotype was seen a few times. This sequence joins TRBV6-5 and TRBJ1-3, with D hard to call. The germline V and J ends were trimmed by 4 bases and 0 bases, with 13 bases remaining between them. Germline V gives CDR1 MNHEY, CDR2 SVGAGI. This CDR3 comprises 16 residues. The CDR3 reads CASSSPSGISGNTIYF. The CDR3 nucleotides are TGTGCCAGCAGTTCCCCCTCGGGAATCTCTGGAAACACCATATATTTT.

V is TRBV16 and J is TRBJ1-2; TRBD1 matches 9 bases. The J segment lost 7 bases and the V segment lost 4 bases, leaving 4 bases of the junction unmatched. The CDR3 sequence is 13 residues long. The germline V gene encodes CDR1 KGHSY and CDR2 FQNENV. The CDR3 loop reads CASSRDRDAGYTF. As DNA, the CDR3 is TGTGCCAGCAGCCGGGACAGGGACGCTGGCTACACCTTC.

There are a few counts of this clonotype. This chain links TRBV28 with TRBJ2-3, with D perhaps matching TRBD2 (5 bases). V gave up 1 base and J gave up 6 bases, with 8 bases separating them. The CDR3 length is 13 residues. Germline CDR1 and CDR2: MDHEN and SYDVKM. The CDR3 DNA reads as TGTGCCAGCAGTTTATTCTCGGGGGATACGCAGTATTTT. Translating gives CASSLFSGDTQYF.

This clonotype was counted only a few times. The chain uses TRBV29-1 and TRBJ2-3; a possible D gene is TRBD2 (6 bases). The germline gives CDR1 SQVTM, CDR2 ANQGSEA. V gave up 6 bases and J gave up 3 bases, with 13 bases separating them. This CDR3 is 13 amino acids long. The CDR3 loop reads CSVEGGETDTQYF. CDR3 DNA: TGCAGCGTCGAGGGCGGGGAAACAGATACGCAGTATTTT.

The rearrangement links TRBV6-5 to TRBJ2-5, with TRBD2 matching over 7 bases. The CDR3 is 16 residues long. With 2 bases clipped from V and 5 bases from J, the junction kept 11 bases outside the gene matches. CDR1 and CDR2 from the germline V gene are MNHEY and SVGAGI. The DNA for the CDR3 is TGTGCCAGCAGTTACAGACTAGCAGGGTTCGGGGAGACCCAGTACTTC. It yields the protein CASSYRLAGFGETQYF.

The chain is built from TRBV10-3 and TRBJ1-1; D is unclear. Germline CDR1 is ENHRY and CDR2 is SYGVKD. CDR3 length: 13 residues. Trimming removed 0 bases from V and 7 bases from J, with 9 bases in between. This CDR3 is CAISESMGGEAFF. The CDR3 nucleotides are TGTGCCATCAGTGAGTCGATGGGTGGTGAAGCTTTCTTT.

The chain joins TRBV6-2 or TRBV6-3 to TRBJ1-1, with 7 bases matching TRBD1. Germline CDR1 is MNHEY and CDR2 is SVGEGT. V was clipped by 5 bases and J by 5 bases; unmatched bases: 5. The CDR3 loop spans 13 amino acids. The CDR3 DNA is TGTGCCAGCAGTGCGCCACAGGGGACTGAAGCTTTCTTT. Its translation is CASSAPQGTEAFF.

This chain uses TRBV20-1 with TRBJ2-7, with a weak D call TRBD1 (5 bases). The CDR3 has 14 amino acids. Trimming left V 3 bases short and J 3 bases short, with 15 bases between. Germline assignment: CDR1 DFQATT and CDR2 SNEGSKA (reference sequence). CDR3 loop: CSARGPGMGYEQYF. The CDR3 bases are TGCAGTGCTAGGGGGCCTGGCATGGGCTACGAGCAGTACTTC.

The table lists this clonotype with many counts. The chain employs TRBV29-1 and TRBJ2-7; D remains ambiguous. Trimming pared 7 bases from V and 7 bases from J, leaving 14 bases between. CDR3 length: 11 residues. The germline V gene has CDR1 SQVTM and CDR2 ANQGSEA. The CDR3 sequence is CSATILREQYF. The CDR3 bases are TGCAGCGCAACCATTCTTCGGGAGCAGTACTTC.

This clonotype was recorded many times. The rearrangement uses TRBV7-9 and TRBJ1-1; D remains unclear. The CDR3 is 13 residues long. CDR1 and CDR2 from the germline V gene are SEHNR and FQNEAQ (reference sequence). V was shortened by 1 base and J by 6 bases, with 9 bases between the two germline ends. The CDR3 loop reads CASSLELPPEAFF. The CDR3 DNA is TGTGCCAGCAGCTTAGAACTGCCCCCTGAAGCTTTCTTT.

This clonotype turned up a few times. CDR3 nucleotide sequence: TGCAGTGCTTTCACAGGGGGATACGGGGGGGAGCAGTACTTC. Amino acid sequence: CSAFTGGYGGEQYF. The chain is built from TRBV20-1 and TRBJ2-7; D might be TRBD1 (8 bases). CDR3 length: 14 amino acids. Deletions cut 5 bases from V and 7 bases from J, with 21 bases between. The V gene's germline CDR1 is DFQATT and CDR2 SNEGSKA (reference sequence).